This entry is about one TCR beta chain. The sample comes from a study of T cell responses to AZD1222 COVID-19 vaccine. This table comes from immunoSEQ multiplex PCR, and its TCRdb copy is limited to in-frame clones, with some not included. The data contain 150,000 or so clones, about 90% of them singletons. The CDR3 extends over 14 amino acids. The ends were cut back, 0 bases at V and 5 bases at J, with 10 bases in the middle. Germline CDR1 reads LGHDT; CDR2 reads YNNKEL (reference sequence). The sample was peripheral blood, taken on day 0 of AZD1222 vaccination. The source of this sequence is an adult in good health. This chain links TRBV3-1 (or the pseudogene TRBV3-2) with TRBJ1-1, with D perhaps TRBD1 (5 bases). The CDR3 sequence: CASSQDDGGTEAFF. CDR3 DNA sequence: TGTGCCAGCAGCCAAGACGACGGGGGAACTGAAGCTTTCTTT.